A selection of T cell receptor beta chains follows, all from one sample in a study of radiotherapy plus CTLA-4 blockade in lung cancer. Sequencing was performed with immunoSEQ multiplex PCR; in TCRdb, only in-frame clones are kept and a portion is missing. This sample has about 80,000 clones, with 70% to 90% found just once. Material: peripheral blood, obtained from a patient treated with radiotherapy plus ipilimumab. These receptors were collected from a human donor with non-small cell lung cancer who had stable disease on radiotherapy plus ipilimumab. Both conserved end residues are part of each CDR3. Each record gives: clone size, V gene, D gene, J gene, CDR3 DNA, CDR3 protein. D genes are given only for firm matches. Clone size is shown for a subset of rows, as once, few, many or a class of expanded clone.

clone_size: -
v_call: TRBV18
d_call: TRBD1
j_call: TRBJ2-7
cdr3_nt: TGTGCCAGCTCAGCGGACAGGGGCGAGCAGTACTTC
cdr3_aa: CASSADRGEQYF

clone_size: -
v_call: TRBV27
d_call: TRBD1
j_call: TRBJ1-6
cdr3_nt: TGTGCCAGCAGGGATTTTACAGGGGATGGTTCACCCCTCCACTTT
cdr3_aa: CASRDFTGDGSPLHF

clone_size: few
v_call: TRBV5-1
d_call: TRBD2
j_call: TRBJ2-1
cdr3_nt: TGCGCCAGCAGGCCGACTAGCGGGAGCTACAATGAGCAGTTCTTC
cdr3_aa: CASRPTSGSYNEQFF

clone_size: -
v_call: TRBV28
d_call: TRBD1
j_call: TRBJ1-4
cdr3_nt: TGTGCCAGTGGGGGGAGGGACAGGGTTTTTTTT
cdr3_aa: CASGGRDRVFF

clone_size: -
v_call: TRBV7-2
d_call: -
j_call: TRBJ2-5
cdr3_nt: TGTGCCAGCAGCTTCTCACCTAGAGAGACCCAGTACTTC
cdr3_aa: CASSFSPRETQYF

clone_size: -
v_call: TRBV9
d_call: TRBD1
j_call: TRBJ2-2
cdr3_nt: TGTGCCAGCAGCGCCCGCCAGGGGGAGAGCGGGGAGCTGTTTTTT
cdr3_aa: CASSARQGESGELFF

clone_size: -
v_call: TRBV25-1
d_call: TRBD2
j_call: TRBJ2-1
cdr3_nt: TGTGCCAGCAGTGAAAAGGGGGCTAGCGGGGACAATGAGCAGTTCTTC
cdr3_aa: CASSEKGASGDNEQFF

clone_size: -
v_call: TRBV28
d_call: -
j_call: TRBJ1-5
cdr3_nt: TGTGCCGGGTCCCAGGGAGGCAATCAGCCCCAGCATTTT
cdr3_aa: CAGSQGGNQPQHF

clone_size: -
v_call: TRBV30
d_call: -
j_call: TRBJ2-7
cdr3_nt: TGTGCCTGGAGCCCAGGTGGCCAGGGTCAGTACTTC
cdr3_aa: CAWSPGGQGQYF

clone_size: -
v_call: TRBV6-5
d_call: -
j_call: TRBJ1-5
cdr3_nt: TGTGCCAGCAGAGCTACAGGGTTCAATCAGCCCCAGCATTTT
cdr3_aa: CASRATGFNQPQHF

clone_size: -
v_call: TRBV6-6
d_call: -
j_call: TRBJ1-2
cdr3_nt: TGTGCCAGCAGTAACGGGGGGGCCTATGGCTACACCTTC
cdr3_aa: CASSNGGAYGYTF

clone_size: -
v_call: TRBV29-1
d_call: TRBD2
j_call: TRBJ2-5
cdr3_nt: TGCAGCGTTGGGGGGACTAGCGGGAGTTTAGAGACCCAGTACTTC
cdr3_aa: CSVGGTSGSLETQYF

clone_size: -
v_call: TRBV28
d_call: -
j_call: TRBJ2-4
cdr3_nt: TGTGCCAGCAGTTCCCTGGGCAGGGCGCCTAAAAACATTCAGTACTTC
cdr3_aa: CASSSLGRAPKNIQYF

clone_size: -
v_call: TRBV25-1
d_call: TRBD2
j_call: TRBJ2-7
cdr3_nt: TGTGCCAGCAGGGGGGGGGAGCAGTACTTC
cdr3_aa: CASRGGEQYF

clone_size: few
v_call: TRBV11-2
d_call: TRBD1
j_call: TRBJ1-3
cdr3_nt: TGTGCCAGCAGCCGGACAGGGGGCCGAAACACCATATATTTT
cdr3_aa: CASSRTGGRNTIYF

clone_size: -
v_call: TRBV7-6
d_call: -
j_call: TRBJ1-6
cdr3_nt: TGTGCCAGCAGCTTAGTTGTCGAAGGAGCACGTCTTAATTCACCCCTCCACTTT
cdr3_aa: CASSLVVEGARLNSPLHF

clone_size: -
v_call: TRBV6-1
d_call: -
j_call: TRBJ2-1
cdr3_nt: TGTGCCAGCAGGGGCCAAACAAGAAACAATGAGCAGTTCTTC
cdr3_aa: CASRGQTRNNEQFF

clone_size: -
v_call: TRBV20-1
d_call: -
j_call: TRBJ2-1
cdr3_nt: TGCAGTGCCCCTGACTTGTCCGAGCAGTTCTTC
cdr3_aa: CSAPDLSEQFF

clone_size: -
v_call: TRBV27
d_call: TRBD2
j_call: TRBJ2-3
cdr3_nt: TGTGCCAGCAGAAAAGCCACCGGGAGGGCGGGGAATACGCAGTATTTT
cdr3_aa: CASRKATGRAGNTQYF

clone_size: -
v_call: TRBV28
d_call: -
j_call: TRBJ1-2
cdr3_nt: TGTGCCAGCAGTTTATACTCGGGGCCCGCCCGGGGCTACACCTTC
cdr3_aa: CASSLYSGPARGYTF